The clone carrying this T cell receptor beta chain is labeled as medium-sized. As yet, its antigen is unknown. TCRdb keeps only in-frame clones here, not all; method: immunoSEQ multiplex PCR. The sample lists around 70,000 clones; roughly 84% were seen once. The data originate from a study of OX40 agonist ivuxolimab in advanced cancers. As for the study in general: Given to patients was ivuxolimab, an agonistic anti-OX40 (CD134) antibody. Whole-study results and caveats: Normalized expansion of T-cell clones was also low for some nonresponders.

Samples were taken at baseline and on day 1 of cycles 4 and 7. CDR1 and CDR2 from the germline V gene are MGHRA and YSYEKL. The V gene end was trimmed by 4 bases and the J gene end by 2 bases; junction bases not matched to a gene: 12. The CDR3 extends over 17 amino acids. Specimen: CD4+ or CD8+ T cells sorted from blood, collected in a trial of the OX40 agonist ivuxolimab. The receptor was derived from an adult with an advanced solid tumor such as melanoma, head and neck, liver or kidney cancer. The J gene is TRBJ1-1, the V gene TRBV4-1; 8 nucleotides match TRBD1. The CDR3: CASSRTVVRGPNTEAFF. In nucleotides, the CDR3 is TGCGCCAGCAGCCGTACAGTCGTCAGGGGGCCCAACACTGAAGCTTTCTTT.